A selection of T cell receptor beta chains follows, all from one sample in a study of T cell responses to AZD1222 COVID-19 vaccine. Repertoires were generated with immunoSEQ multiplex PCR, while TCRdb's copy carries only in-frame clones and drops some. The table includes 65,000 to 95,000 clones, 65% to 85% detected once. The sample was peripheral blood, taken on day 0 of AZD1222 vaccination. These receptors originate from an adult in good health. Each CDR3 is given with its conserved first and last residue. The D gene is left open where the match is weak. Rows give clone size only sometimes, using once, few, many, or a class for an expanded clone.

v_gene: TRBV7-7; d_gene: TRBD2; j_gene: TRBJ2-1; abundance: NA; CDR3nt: TGTGCCAGCGGTCCCGGGACTAGCGGGAGCAATGAGCAGTTCTTC; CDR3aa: CASGPGTSGSNEQFF
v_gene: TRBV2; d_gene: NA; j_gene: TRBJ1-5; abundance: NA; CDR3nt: TGTGCCAGCAGTACCTACAGCAATCAGCCCCAGCATTTT; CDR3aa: CASSTYSNQPQHF
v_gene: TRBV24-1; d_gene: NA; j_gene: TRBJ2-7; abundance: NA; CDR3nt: TGTGCCACCAGTGGTGAGGGGTCCCGGAGGAACGAGCAGTACTTC; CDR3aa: CATSGEGSRRNEQYF
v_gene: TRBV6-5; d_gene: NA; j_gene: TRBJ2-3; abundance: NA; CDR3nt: TGTGCCAGCAGCCCGGGTCTAGCTCGAGATACGCAGTATTTT; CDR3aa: CASSPGLARDTQYF
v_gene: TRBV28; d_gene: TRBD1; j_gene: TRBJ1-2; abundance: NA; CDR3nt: TGTGCCAGCACTGGTACAGGGGTTCGGGGTTACTATGGCTACACCTTC; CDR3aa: CASTGTGVRGYYGYTF
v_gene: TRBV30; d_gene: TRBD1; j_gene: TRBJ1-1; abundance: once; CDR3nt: TGTGCCTGGACCCTACAGGGGCGAGTGAACACTGAAGCTTTCTTT; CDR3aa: CAWTLQGRVNTEAFF
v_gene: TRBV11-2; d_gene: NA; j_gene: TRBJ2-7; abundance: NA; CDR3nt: TGTGCCAGCAGCTTAGAACTGTGGGGCGAGCAGTACTTC; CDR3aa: CASSLELWGEQYF
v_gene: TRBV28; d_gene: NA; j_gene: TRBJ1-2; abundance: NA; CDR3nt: TGTGCCAGCAGCCCAATCGGGGATTCATATGGCTACACCTTC; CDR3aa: CASSPIGDSYGYTF
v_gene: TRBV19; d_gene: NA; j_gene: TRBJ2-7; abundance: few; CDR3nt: TGTGCCAGTAGTATTGCCCACACAGGAGCCTACGAGCAGTACTTC; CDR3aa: CASSIAHTGAYEQYF
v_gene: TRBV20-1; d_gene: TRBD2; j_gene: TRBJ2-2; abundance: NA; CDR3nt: TGCAGTGCTAGTACGGGACTAGTTGCTTCCGGGGAGCTGTTTTTT; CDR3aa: CSASTGLVASGELFF
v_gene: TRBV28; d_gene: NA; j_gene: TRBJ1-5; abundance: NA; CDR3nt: TGTGCCAGCAGTTTACCCCCGCGCGCCACGAGGCCCCAGCATTTT; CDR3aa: CASSLPPRATRPQHF
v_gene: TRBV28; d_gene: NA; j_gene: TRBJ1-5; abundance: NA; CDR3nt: TGTGCCAGCAGCCGGGCCCATAGCAATCAGCCCCAGCATTTT; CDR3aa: CASSRAHSNQPQHF
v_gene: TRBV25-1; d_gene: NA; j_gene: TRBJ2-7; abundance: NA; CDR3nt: TGTGCCAGCAGTGATACCGGGCCAGGCTCCTACGAGCAGTACTTC; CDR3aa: CASSDTGPGSYEQYF
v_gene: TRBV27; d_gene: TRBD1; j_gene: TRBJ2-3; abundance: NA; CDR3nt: TGTGCCAGCAGTTTATCGACAGGGGTGACAGATACGCAGTATTTT; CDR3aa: CASSLSTGVTDTQYF
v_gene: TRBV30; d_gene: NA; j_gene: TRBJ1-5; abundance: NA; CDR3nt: TGTGCCTGGAGTTTAGGATATGGCAATCAGCCCCAGCATTTT; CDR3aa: CAWSLGYGNQPQHF
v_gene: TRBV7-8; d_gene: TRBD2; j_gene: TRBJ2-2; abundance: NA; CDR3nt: TGTGCCAGCAGACTAGCGGGGCCCGGGGAGCTGTTTTTT; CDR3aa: CASRLAGPGELFF
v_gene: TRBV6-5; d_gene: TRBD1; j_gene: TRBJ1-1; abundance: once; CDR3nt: TGTGCCAGCAGTCCCCGGGGACAGGGAAACACTGAAGCTTTCTTT; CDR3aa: CASSPRGQGNTEAFF
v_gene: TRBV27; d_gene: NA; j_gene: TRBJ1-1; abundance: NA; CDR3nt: TGTGCCAGCAGTTTATCCCAGGAGACTGAAGCTTTCTTT; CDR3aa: CASSLSQETEAFF
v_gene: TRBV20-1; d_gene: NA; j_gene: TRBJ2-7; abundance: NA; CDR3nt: TGCAGTGCGGGGGACACCTACGAGCAGTACTTC; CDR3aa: CSAGDTYEQYF
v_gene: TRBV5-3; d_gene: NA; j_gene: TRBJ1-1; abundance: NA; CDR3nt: TGTGCCAGAAGCTTGGAGTTGGGGGGCTGCACTGAAGCTTTCTTT; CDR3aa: CARSLELGGCTEAFF
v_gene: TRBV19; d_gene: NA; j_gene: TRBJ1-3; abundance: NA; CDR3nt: TGTGCCAGTACCGTGGACAGATCTGGAAACACCATATATTTT; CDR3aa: CASTVDRSGNTIYF
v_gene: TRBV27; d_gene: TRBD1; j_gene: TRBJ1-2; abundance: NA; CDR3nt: TGTGCCAGCAGTTCGAGGGGGCCCTCGGGCTACACCTTC; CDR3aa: CASSSRGPSGYTF
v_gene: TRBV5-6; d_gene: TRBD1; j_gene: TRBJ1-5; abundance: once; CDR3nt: TGTGCCAGCAGCTTGGAGGGGGCTCAGCCCCAGCATTTT; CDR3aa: CASSLEGAQPQHF
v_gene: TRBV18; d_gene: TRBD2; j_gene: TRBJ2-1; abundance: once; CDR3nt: TGTGCCACCTCCGGGACTAGCGGGTTGAATGAGCAGTTCTTC; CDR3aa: CATSGTSGLNEQFF
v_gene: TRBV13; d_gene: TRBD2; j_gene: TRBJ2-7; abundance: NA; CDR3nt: TGTGCCAGCAGCGCAGCGGCCCCGGGGACTAGCGGATACGAGCAGTACTTC; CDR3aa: CASSAAAPGTSGYEQYF
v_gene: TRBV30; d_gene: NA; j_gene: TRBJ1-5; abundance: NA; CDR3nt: TGTGCCTGGAGTGTGGGCCAGGGAAGTCAGCCCCAGCATTTT; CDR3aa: CAWSVGQGSQPQHF
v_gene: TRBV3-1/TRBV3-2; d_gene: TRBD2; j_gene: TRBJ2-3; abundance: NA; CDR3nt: TGTGCCAGCCGGGGGGGAGGAGATACGCAGTATTTT; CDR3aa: CASRGGGDTQYF
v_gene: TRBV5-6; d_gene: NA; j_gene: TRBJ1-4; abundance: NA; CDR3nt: TGTGCCAGCAGCCAGACAAGGGCGGAAAAACTGTTTTTT; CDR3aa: CASSQTRAEKLFF
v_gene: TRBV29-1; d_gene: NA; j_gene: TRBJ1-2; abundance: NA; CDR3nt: TGCAGCGTTGAAGGGGCAGATTTCGGCTACACCTTC; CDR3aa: CSVEGADFGYTF
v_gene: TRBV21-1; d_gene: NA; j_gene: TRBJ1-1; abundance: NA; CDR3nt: TGTGCCAGCAGTGGACAGGGAACGGACACTGAAGCTTTCTTT; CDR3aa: CASSGQGTDTEAFF
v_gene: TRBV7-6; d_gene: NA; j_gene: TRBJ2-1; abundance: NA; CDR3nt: TGTGCCAGCAGCTCTGACGGGACCCAACTCTACAATGAGCAGTTCTTC; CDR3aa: CASSSDGTQLYNEQFF
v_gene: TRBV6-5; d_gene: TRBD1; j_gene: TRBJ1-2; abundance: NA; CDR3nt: TGTGCCAGCAGCCGGACAGGGGGCGCATATGGCTACACCTTC; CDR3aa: CASSRTGGAYGYTF
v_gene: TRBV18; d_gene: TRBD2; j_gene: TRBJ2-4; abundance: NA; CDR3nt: TGTGCCAGCTCAGAATCGGCGGGAGGCCAAAACATTCAGTACTTC; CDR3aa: CASSESAGGQNIQYF
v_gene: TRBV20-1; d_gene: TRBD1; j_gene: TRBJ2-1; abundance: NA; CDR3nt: TGCAGTGCTAGTACAGGGGACCCTGCTCAATACAATGAGCAGTTCTTC; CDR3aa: CSASTGDPAQYNEQFF
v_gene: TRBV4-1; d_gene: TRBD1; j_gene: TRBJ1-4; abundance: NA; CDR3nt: TGCGCCAGCAGCCAAGGGACAGGGGATGAAAAACTGTTTTTT; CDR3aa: CASSQGTGDEKLFF
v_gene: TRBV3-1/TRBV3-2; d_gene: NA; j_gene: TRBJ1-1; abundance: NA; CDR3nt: TGTGCCAGCAGCCAAGGTCAGACCCTGAACACTGAAGCTTTCTTT; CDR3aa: CASSQGQTLNTEAFF
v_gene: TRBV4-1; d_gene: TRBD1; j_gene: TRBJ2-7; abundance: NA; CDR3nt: TGCGCCAGCAGCCAAATTACGGCCGGACAGGGCTCCTACGAGCAGTACTTC; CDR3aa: CASSQITAGQGSYEQYF
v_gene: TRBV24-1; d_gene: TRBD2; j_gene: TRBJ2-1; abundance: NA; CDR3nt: TGTGCCACAGCCGGGACTAGCGGGAACAATGAGCAGTTCTTC; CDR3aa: CATAGTSGNNEQFF
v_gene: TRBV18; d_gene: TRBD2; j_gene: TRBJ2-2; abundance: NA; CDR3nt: TGTGCCAGCTCAAAGGCTAGCGGGAGAACCGGGGAGCTGTTTTTT; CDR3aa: CASSKASGRTGELFF
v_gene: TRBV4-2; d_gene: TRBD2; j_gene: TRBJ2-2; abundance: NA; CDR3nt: TGTGCCAGCAGCGAACACCAGCGGGGAGACACCGGGGAGCTGTTTTTT; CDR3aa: CASSEHQRGDTGELFF
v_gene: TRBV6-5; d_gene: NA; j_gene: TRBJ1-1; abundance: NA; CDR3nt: TGTGCCAGCGAAAACCAGGGGAGGGCCACTGAAGCTTTCTTT; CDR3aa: CASENQGRATEAFF
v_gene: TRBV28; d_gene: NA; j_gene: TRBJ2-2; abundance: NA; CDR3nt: TGTGCCAGCAGTTTGGCAACCCTGAACACCGGGGAGCTGTTTTTT; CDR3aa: CASSLATLNTGELFF
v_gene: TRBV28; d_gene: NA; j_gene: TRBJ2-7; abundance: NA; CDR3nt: TGTGCCAGCAGTTTAGGGAACTCCTACGAGCAGTACTTC; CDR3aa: CASSLGNSYEQYF
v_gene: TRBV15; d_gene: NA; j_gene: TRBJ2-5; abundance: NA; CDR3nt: TGTGCCACCAGCAGAGGGACTACCCAGGGACAAGAGACCCAGTACTTC; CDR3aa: CATSRGTTQGQETQYF
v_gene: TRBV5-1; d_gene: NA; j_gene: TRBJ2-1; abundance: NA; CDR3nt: TGCGCCAGCAGCTTGGTCGGCAGGGGGGAGGATGAGCAGTTCTTC; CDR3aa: CASSLVGRGEDEQFF
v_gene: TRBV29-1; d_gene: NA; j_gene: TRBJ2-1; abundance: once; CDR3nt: TGCAGCGTTGATTGGAAATCCTACAATGAGCAGTTCTTC; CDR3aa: CSVDWKSYNEQFF
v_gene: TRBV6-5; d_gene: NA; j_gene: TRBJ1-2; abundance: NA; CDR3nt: TGTGCCAGCAGTTCAACCAACTATGGCTACACCTTC; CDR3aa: CASSSTNYGYTF
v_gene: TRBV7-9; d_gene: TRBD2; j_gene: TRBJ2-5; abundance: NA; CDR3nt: TGTGCCAGCAGCTTATTAGCGGGGGCTCAAGAGACCCAGTACTTC; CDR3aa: CASSLLAGAQETQYF
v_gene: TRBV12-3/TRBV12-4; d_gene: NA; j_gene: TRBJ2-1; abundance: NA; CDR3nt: TGTGCCAGCAGTTTAACATCCAACAATGAGCAGTTCTTC; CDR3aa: CASSLTSNNEQFF
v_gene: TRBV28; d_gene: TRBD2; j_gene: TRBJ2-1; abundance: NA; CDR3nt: TGTGCCAGCAGTGCCCCAGCGGGGGGGCAGCGTGAGCAGTTCTTC; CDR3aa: CASSAPAGGQREQFF
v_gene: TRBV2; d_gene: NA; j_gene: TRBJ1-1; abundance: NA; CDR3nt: TGTGCCAGCAGACGGAGGGGGGATAGTGGCACTGAAGCTTTCTTT; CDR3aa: CASRRRGDSGTEAFF
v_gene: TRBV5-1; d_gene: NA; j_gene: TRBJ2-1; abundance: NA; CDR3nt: TGCGCCAGCAGCTTGGAGACCCTCTCCTACAATGAGCAGTTCTTC; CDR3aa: CASSLETLSYNEQFF
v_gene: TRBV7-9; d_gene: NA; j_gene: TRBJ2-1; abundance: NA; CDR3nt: TGTGCCAGCAGCTTCGAGGGGGTCTTGGCGCGCAAAGCGGTCTTC; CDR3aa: CASSFEGVLARKAVF
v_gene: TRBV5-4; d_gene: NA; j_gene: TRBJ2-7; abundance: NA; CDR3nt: TGTGCCAGCAGCTCCAGGACAGACCTCTACGAGCAGTACTTC; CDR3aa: CASSSRTDLYEQYF
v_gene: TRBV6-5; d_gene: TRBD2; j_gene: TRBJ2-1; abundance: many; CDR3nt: TGTGCCAGCAGCTTGAGGACTAGCGACAATGAGCAGTTCTTC; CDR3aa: CASSLRTSDNEQFF
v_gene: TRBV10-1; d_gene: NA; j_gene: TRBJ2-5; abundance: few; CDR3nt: TGCGCCAGCCGCCGGGACAAGCAAGAGACCCAGTACTTC; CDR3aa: CASRRDKQETQYF
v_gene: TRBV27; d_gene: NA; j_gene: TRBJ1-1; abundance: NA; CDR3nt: TGTGCCAGCAGTTACACCCCGATGAACACTGAAGCTTTCTTT; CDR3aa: CASSYTPMNTEAFF
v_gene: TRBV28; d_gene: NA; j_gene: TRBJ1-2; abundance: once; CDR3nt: TGTGCCAGCAGTTCCCCGGTACCCAGCAGGGGAAACTATGGCTACACCTTC; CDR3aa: CASSSPVPSRGNYGYTF
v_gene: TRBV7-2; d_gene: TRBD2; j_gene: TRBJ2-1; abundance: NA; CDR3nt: TGTGCCAGCAGCTTAGAGGCGGGAGGGCCTGTTGAGCAGTTCTTC; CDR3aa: CASSLEAGGPVEQFF